This TCR beta chain was sequenced during a study of CD8 T cells in Susac syndrome. Reverse transcription of about 0.45 to 1 ug RNA was performed with random hexamers. Via MiXCR, TCRdb re-called the immunoSEQ multiplex PCR reads, giving one row per CDR3 protein. The sample holds over 100,000 distinct CDR3 sequences, 85% to 95% seen once. Controls matched for age and sex were healthy donors. While CD8+ and CD4+ T cells were isolated negatively, TEMRA cells were enriched by FACS. The CDR3 loop spans 13 amino acids. Looked up from germline, CDR1 is MGHRA and CDR2 is YSYEKL. Trimming took 1 base from V and 3 from J, leaving 4 bases between them.

This receptor was identified in a human donor in good health. This rearrangement joins TRBV4-1 to TRBJ2-1; D ambiguous. The sequencing sample was made of CD8+ T cells from PBMCs. CDR3 protein: CASSQGIYNEQFF. The CDR3 bases are TGCGCCAGCAGCCAAGGGATCTACAATGAGCAGTTCTTC.